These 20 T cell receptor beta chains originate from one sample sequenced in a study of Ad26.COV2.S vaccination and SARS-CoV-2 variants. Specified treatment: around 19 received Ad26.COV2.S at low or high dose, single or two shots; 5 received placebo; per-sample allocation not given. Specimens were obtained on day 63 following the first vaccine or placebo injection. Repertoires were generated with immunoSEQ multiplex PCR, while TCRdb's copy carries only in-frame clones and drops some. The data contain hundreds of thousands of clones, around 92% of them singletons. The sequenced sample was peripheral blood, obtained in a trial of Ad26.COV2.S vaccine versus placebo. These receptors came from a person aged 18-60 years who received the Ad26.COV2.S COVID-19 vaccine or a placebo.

CDR3 amino acids: CASSYSRVGETQYF. The CDR3 nucleotides read TGTGCCAGTAGTTATTCTAGGGTTGGAGAGACCCAGTACTTC. This chain links TRBV19 with TRBJ2-5; D remains ambiguous. The CDR3 totals 14 residues. Germline CDR1 LNHDA, CDR2 SQIVND (reference sequence). V was pared by 5 bases and J by 4 bases, with 14 bases between.

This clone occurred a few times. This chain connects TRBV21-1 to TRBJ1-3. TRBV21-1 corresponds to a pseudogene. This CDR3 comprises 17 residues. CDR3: CASSKARNGTPGNTIYF. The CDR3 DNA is TGTGCCAGCAGCAAAGCGAGGAACGGTACGCCTGGAAACACCATATATTTT.

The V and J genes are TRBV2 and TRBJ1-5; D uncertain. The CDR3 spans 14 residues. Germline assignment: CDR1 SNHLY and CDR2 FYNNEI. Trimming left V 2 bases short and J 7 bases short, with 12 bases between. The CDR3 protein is CASSERRTGQPQHF. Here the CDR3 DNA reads TGTGCCAGCAGTGAACGGCGAACGGGGCAGCCCCAGCATTTT. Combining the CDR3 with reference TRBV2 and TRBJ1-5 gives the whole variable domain EPEVTQTPSHQVTQMGQEVILRCVPISNHLYFYWYRQILGQKVEFLVSFYNNEISEKSEIFDDQFSVERPDGSNFTLKIRSTKLEDSAMYFCASSERRTGQPQHFGDGTRLSIL.

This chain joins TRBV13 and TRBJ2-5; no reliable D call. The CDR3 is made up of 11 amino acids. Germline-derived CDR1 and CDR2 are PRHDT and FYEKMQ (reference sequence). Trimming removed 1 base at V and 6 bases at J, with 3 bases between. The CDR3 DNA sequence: TGTGCCAGCAGCTTAGACCAGACCCAGTACTTC. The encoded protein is CASSLDQTQYF.

The CDR3, as DNA: TGCGCCAGCAGCTTGGGGGGACAGGGTGATGAGCAGTTCTTC. Translation: CASSLGGQGDEQFF. This chain links TRBV5-1 with TRBJ2-1; 9 positions match TRBD1. Looked up from germline, CDR1 is SGHRS and CDR2 is YFSETQ. The CDR3 has 14 residues. J gave up 8 bases and V 0 bases, and 3 bases lay outside the gene matches.

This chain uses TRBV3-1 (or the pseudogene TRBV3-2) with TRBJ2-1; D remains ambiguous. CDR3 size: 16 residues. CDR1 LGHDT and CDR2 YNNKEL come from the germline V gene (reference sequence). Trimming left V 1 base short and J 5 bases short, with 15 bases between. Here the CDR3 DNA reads TGTGCCAGCAGCCAAGGAGTTGGGAATTTGAACAATGAGCAGTTCTTC. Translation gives CASSQGVGNLNNEQFF.

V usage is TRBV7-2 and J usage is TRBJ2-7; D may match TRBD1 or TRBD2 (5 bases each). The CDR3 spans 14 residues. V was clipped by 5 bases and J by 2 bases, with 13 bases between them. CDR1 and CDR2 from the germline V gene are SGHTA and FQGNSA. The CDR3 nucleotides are TGTGCCAGCAGCCCGGGGACCTATACCTACGAGCAGTACTTC. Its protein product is CASSPGTYTYEQYF.

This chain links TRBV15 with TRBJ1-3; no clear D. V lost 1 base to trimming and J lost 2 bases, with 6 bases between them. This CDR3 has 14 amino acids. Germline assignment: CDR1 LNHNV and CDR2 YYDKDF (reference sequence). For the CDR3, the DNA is TGTGCCACCAGCAGAGTAGGAGCTGGAAACACCATATATTTT. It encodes CATSRVGAGNTIYF.

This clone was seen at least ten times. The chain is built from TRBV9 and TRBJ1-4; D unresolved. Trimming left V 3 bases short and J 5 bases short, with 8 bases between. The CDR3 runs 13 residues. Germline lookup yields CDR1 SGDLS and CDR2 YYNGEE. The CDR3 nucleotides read TGTGCCAGCAGCGCTATGGAAAATGAAAAACTGTTTTTT. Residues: CASSAMENEKLFF.

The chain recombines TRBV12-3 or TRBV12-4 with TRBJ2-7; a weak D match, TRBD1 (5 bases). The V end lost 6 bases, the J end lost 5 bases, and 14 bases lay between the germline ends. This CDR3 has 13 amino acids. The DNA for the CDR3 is TGTGCCAGCAGCTCTGGCCGCAGGGACGAGCAGTACTTC. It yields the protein CASSSGRRDEQYF.

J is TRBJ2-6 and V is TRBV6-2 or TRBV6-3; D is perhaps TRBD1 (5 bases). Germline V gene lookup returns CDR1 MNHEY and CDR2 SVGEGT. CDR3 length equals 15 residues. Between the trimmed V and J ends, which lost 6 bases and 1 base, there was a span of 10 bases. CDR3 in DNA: TGTGCCAGCAGCTCCCGACAGTCTGGGGCCAACGTCCTGACTTTC. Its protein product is CASSSRQSGANVLTF.

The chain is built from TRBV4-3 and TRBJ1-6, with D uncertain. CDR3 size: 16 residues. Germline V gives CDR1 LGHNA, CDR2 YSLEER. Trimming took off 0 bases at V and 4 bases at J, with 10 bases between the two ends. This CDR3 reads CASSQEPPEYNSPLHF. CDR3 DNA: TGCGCCAGCAGCCAAGAGCCCCCAGAGTATAATTCACCCCTCCACTTT.

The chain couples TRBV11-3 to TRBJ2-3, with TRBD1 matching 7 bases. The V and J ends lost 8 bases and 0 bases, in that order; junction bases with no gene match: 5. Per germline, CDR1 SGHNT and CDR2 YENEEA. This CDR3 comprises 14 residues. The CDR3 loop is CASAKGASTDTQYF. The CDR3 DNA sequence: TGTGCCAGCGCGAAGGGGGCTAGCACAGATACGCAGTATTTT.

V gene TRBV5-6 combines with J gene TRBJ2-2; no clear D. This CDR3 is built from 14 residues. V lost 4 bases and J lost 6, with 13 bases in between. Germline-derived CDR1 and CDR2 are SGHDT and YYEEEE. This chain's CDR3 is CASSPLWFPGELFF. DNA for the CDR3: TGTGCCAGCAGCCCACTGTGGTTTCCCGGGGAGCTGTTTTTT.

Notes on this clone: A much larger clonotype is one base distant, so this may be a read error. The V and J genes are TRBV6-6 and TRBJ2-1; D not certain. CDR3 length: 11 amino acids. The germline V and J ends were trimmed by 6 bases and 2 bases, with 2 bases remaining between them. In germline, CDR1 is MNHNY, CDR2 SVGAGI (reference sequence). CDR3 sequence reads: CASSPYNEQFF. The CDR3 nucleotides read TGTGCCAGCAGCCCCTACAATGAGCAGTTCTTC.

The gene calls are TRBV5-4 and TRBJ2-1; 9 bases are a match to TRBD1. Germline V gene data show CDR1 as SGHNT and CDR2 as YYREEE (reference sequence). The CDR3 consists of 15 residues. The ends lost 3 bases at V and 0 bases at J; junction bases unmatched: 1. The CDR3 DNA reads TGTGCCAGCAGCTCGGGACAGGGCTCCTACAATGAGCAGTTCTTC. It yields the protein CASSSGQGSYNEQFF.

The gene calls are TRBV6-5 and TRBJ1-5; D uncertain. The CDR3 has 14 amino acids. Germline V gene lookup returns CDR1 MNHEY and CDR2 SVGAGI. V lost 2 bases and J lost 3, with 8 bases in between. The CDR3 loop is CASSYKAVNQPQHF. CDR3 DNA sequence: TGTGCCAGCAGTTACAAGGCAGTCAATCAGCCCCAGCATTTT.

DNA for the CDR3: TGTGCCAGCAGCTTAAACGGGGTGGTCAATGAGCAGTTCTTC. Protein: CASSLNGVVNEQFF. V usage is TRBV7-3 and J usage is TRBJ2-1, with D possibly matching TRBD2 (5 bases). CDR1 SGHTA and CDR2 FQGTGA come from the germline V gene. CDR3 length equals 14 residues. V was trimmed by 1 base and J by 6 bases, leaving 10 bases between them.

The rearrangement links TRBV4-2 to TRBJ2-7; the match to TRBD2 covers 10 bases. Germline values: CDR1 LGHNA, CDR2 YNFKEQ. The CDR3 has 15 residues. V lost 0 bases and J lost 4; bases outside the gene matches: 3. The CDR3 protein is CASSQESSGGYEQYF. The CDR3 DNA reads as TGTGCCAGCAGCCAAGAAAGTAGCGGGGGGTACGAGCAGTACTTC.

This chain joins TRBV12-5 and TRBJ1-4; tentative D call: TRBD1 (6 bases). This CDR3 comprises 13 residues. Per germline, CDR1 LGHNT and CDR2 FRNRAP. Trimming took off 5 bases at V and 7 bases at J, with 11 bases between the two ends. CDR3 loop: CASGLGTTEKLFF. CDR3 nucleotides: TGTGCTAGTGGTCTCGGGACAACTGAAAAACTGTTTTTT. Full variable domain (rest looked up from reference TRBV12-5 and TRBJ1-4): DARVTQTPRHKVTEMGQEVTMRCQPILGHNTVFWYRQTMMQGLELLAYFRNRAPLDDSGMPKDRFSAEMPDATLATLKIQPSEPRDSAVYFCASGLGTTEKLFFGSGTQLSVL.